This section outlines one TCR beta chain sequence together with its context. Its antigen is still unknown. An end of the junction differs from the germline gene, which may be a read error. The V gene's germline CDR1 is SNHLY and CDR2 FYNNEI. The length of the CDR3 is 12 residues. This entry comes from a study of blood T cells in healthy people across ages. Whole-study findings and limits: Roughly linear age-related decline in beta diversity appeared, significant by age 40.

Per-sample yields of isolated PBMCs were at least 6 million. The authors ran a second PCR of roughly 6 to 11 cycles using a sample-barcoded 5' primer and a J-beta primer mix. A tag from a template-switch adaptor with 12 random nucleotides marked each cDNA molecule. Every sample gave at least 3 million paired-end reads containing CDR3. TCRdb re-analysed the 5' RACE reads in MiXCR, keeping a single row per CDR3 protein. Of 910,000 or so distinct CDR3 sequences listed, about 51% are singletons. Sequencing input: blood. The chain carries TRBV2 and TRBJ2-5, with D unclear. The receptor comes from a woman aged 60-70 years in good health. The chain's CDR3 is CASREDQETQYF. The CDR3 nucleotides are TGTGCCAGCAGGGAAGATCAAGAGACCCAGTACTTC.